A single sample is the source of the 17 T cell receptor beta chains below, sequenced in a study of OX40 agonist ivuxolimab in advanced cancers. Clones were sequenced by immunoSEQ multiplex PCR, and TCRdb holds only the in-frame ones, with some missing. The repertoire holds 55,000 to 70,000 clones, with around 78% as singletons. The sample in question was CD4+ or CD8+ T cells sorted from blood, obtained in a trial of the OX40 agonist ivuxolimab. All receptors come from an adult with an advanced solid tumor such as melanoma, head and neck, liver or kidney cancer.

The chain recombines TRBV6-1 with TRBJ2-7, with unresolved D. V shed 6 bases and J shed 1 base, with 16 bases lying between them. Germline assignment: CDR1 MNHNS and CDR2 SASEGT. The CDR3 runs to 15 residues. The CDR3 nucleotides are TGTGCCAGCAGGGTGCCCGGCGGAGATTCCTACGAGCAGTACTTC. Translation gives CASRVPGGDSYEQYF.

The chain employs TRBV5-8 and TRBJ2-5; 7 nucleotides line up with TRBD1. CDR3 size: 14 residues. CDR1 is SGHTS, CDR2 YDEGEE, per germline. V shed 2 bases and J 3 bases; nucleotides not matched to a gene: 4. The CDR3 DNA follows: TGTGCCAGCAGCTTTAACGACAGGGAAGAGACCCAGTACTTC. Translation: CASSFNDREETQYF.

This clone was detected a few times. V is TRBV5-4 and J is TRBJ2-6, with D unresolved. The CDR3 length is 14 residues. Germline CDR1 reads SGHNT; CDR2 reads YYREEE (reference sequence). V was trimmed by 6 bases and J by 0 bases, leaving 7 bases between them. The chain's CDR3 is CASKVDSGANVLTF. The CDR3 coding sequence is TGTGCCAGCAAGGTTGACTCTGGGGCCAACGTCCTGACTTTC.

The chain carries TRBV5-6 and TRBJ2-2, with D unclear. Germline V gene sequence: CDR1 SGHDT, CDR2 YYEEEE. This CDR3 is 12 amino acids long. Trimming shortened V by 4 bases and J by 3 bases, and 4 bases separated the two germline ends. CDR3 sequence: CASSQYTGELFF. CDR3 DNA sequence: TGTGCCAGCAGCCAGTACACCGGGGAGCTGTTTTTT.

The table lists this clone with a few counts. The chain has TRBV7-9 and TRBJ2-5; no reliable D call. V was shortened by 4 bases and J by 0 bases, with 0 bases between the two germline ends. CDR3 size: 11 residues. Germline V CDR1 and CDR2: SEHNR, FQNEAQ (reference sequence). The DNA of the CDR3 is TGTGCCAGCAGCTACCAAGAGACCCAGTACTTC. It specifies CASSYQETQYF.

V usage is TRBV6-5 and J usage is TRBJ1-1, with no clear D. CDR1 and CDR2 from the germline V gene are MNHEY and SVGAGI. The CDR3 is 15 residues long. Trimming stripped 4 bases from V and 5 bases from J, with 17 bases between. The CDR3 DNA reads as TGTGCCAGCAGTTCCCAAGGAGATATCGGTACTGAAGCTTTCTTT. Its translation: CASSSQGDIGTEAFF.

The rearrangement uses TRBV11-3 and TRBJ2-2; 10 nucleotides match TRBD2. Germline CDR1 reads SGHNT; CDR2 reads YENEEA. This CDR3 spans 14 amino acids. The trim removed 6 bases at V and 10 bases at J, leaving 8 bases unmatched. The CDR3 protein is CASSRTSGSKELFF. CDR3 coding DNA: TGTGCCAGCAGTAGGACTAGCGGATCCAAGGAGCTGTTTTTT.

V is TRBV5-1 and J is TRBJ2-5, with 7 bases identical to TRBD2. The CDR3 contains 15 residues. V lost 0 bases to trimming and J lost 4 bases; unmatched junction nucleotides: 6. Germline V CDR1 and CDR2: SGHRS, YFSETQ. CDR3 region: CASSLAGLEGETQYF. The CDR3 DNA reads as TGCGCCAGCAGCTTGGCCGGACTAGAGGGAGAGACCCAGTACTTC.

This clone was seen more than once but under ten times. V is TRBV6-6 and J is TRBJ2-7, with D unresolved. Germline values: CDR1 MNHNY, CDR2 SVGAGI (reference sequence). The CDR3 runs to 11 residues. With 5 bases removed from V and 7 bases from J, the gap between germline ends came to 9 bases. The CDR3 is CASSHNREQYF. CDR3 DNA sequence: TGTGCCAGCAGTCACAATAGGGAGCAGTACTTC.

This clone appeared once. This sequence joins TRBV25-1 and TRBJ1-5; D call uncertain. V lost 7 bases to trimming and J lost 4 bases, with 8 bases between them. The CDR3 loop spans 12 amino acids. Germline V gives CDR1 MGHDK, CDR2 SYGVNS. This CDR3 reads CASKRENQPQHF. DNA of the CDR3: TGTGCCAGCAAACGGGAGAATCAGCCCCAGCATTTT.

This rearrangement joins TRBV7-9 to TRBJ2-1; weak D call: TRBD2 (6 bases). V gave up 4 bases and J gave up 3 bases, with 7 bases separating them. This CDR3 is built from 13 residues. Germline V lookup: CDR1 SEHNR, CDR2 FQNEAQ (reference sequence). CDR3 loop: CASSSGSYNEQFF. The DNA of the CDR3 is TGTGCCAGCAGCTCCGGGAGCTACAATGAGCAGTTCTTC.

The chain employs TRBV5-1 and TRBJ1-1, with TRBD1 matching 9 bases. The germline V gene encodes CDR1 SGHRS and CDR2 YFSETQ. This CDR3 region has 15 residues. After removal of 0 bases from V and 5 bases from J, the junction contained 5 bases not matched to a gene. DNA of the CDR3: TGCGCCAGCAGCTTGGGCGGGACAGGGCGGACTGAAGCTTTCTTT. Translating it yields CASSLGGTGRTEAFF.

The CDR3 sequence: CASSFVPQAYEAFF. DNA of the CDR3: TGTGCCAGCAGCTTTGTTCCACAGGCCTACGAAGCTTTCTTT. This chain links TRBV7-9 with TRBJ1-1; maybe TRBD1 (5 bases). Germline CDR1 SEHNR, CDR2 FQNEAQ (reference sequence). The V gene lost 3 bases and the J gene lost 8 bases, with 16 bases spanning the gap. The CDR3 has 14 residues.

CDR3 region: CASSGVPGGGTGTGELFF. CDR3 sequence (DNA): TGTGCCAGCAGTGGAGTCCCCGGCGGGGGAACTGGTACCGGGGAGCTGTTTTTT. J is TRBJ2-2 and V is TRBV25-1; 7 bases agree with TRBD2. Trimming took 4 bases from V and 5 from J; bases not matched to a gene: 16. This CDR3 has 18 amino acids. The V gene's germline CDR1 is MGHDK and CDR2 SYGVNS.

The chain carries TRBV6-1 and TRBJ2-1; 13 bases are a match to TRBD2. The CDR3 consists of 14 residues. V shed 6 bases and J 7 bases; nucleotides not matched to a gene: 3. Germline assignment: CDR1 MNHNS and CDR2 SASEGT. Here the CDR3 DNA reads TGTGCCAGCAGGGGGACTAGCGGGGCTAATGAGCAGTTCTTC. Protein: CASRGTSGANEQFF.

Written as DNA, the CDR3 is TGTGCCAGCAGCCTTAGCGGGGGGGCGGATACGCAGTATTTT. Protein product: CASSLSGGADTQYF. The chain recombines TRBV4-2 with TRBJ2-3, with 11 bases fitting TRBD2. Germline assignment: CDR1 LGHNA and CDR2 YNFKEQ. Trimming removed 4 bases from V and 6 bases from J; junction bases left unmatched: 3. The CDR3 totals 14 residues.

The J gene is TRBJ1-5, the V gene TRBV5-8; D is unclear. The CDR3 is 15 residues long. V was pared by 4 bases and J by 4 bases, with 15 bases between. Germline CDR1 and CDR2: SGHTS and YDEGEE. This CDR3 is CASSVGLMRNQPQHF. The CDR3 nucleotides read TGTGCCAGCAGCGTCGGACTGATGAGGAATCAGCCCCAGCATTTT.